The entry that follows covers one TCR beta chain sequence. The antigen remains undetermined. The record originates from a study of graft-versus-host responses after intestinal transplantation. Study-level background: Recipients were given multivisceral, liver-intestinal, or isolated intestinal transplants. Recipients were all induced with anti-thymocyte globulin, then given tacrolimus and steroids for approximately three years. Study-wide results and caveats: Some patients had graft-donor T cell macrochimerism, and their allografts showed high graft-versus-host to host-versus-graft clonal ratios.

Clones were sequenced by immunoSEQ multiplex PCR, and TCRdb holds only the in-frame ones, with some missing. The data contain 20,000 to 25,000 clones, roughly 94% of them seen just once; the ten biggest clones take up approximately 0.56%. There are 15 residues in the CDR3. The germline gives CDR1 LGHNA, CDR2 YSLEER. The trim removed 1 base at V and 7 bases at J, leaving 8 bases unmatched. This rearrangement joins TRBV4-3 to TRBJ1-2; 8 positions agree with TRBD1. Sequences were derived from PBMCs, sampled 156 days after intestinal transplant. The receptor comes from a human patient who received an intestinal transplant, so some T cells may come from the graft donor. CDR3 in amino acids: CASSQGTGRGGGYTF. The DNA of the CDR3 is TGCGCCAGCAGCCAAGGGACAGGGCGGGGTGGTGGCTACACCTTC.